This is a list of T cell receptor beta chains from one sample in a study of shared clonotypes between healthy human individuals. Assay used: immunoSEQ multiplex PCR; TCRdb lists only in-frame clones, some missing. This sample has under 2,500,000 clones; nearly 97% occur once, and the top ten carry less than 0.15%. The sequenced material came from naive CD4+ T cells sorted from blood. These receptors were obtained from a man younger than 35 in good health. Both conserved end residues are part of each CDR3. A D gene is named only where the DNA matches it firmly. Clone size is shown for a subset of rows, as once, few, many or a class of expanded clone.

len	abundance	j_gene	v_gene	d_gene	CDR3nt	CDR3aa
12	few	TRBJ2-3	TRBV6-5	NA	TGTGCCAGCAGATCTAGCACAGATACGCAGTATTTT	CASRSSTDTQYF
14	NA	TRBJ1-1	TRBV6-1	NA	TGTGCCAGCAGGTTCAGGGGAATGAACACTGAAGCTTTCTTT	CASRFRGMNTEAFF
17	once	TRBJ1-1	TRBV5-1	TRBD1	TGCGCCAGCAGCTTAGGGGGCGCGAATGGCTGGAGCACTGAAGCTTTCTTT	CASSLGGANGWSTEAFF
15	NA	TRBJ2-1	TRBV9	TRBD2	TGTGCCAGCAGCGTGGCGGGAGAGACGGTTAATGAGCAGTTCTTC	CASSVAGETVNEQFF
14	NA	TRBJ1-5	TRBV6-6	NA	TGTGCCAGCAGTTATTTGGACGGGAATCAGCCCCAGCATTTT	CASSYLDGNQPQHF
15	NA	TRBJ2-7	TRBV15	NA	TGTGCCACCAGCAGAGAATCAAGGGCTATCTACGAGCAGTACTTC	CATSRESRAIYEQYF
14	NA	TRBJ1-5	TRBV6-5	TRBD1	TGTGCCAGCCAGGGGACAGGCTTCAATCAGCCCCAGCATTTT	CASQGTGFNQPQHF
14	NA	TRBJ2-5	TRBV10-3	TRBD1	TGTGCCATCAGCCGGACAGGGGGAGGGGAGACCCAGTACTTC	CAISRTGGGETQYF
15	once	TRBJ2-1	TRBV21-1	NA	TGTGCCAGCGCGTTTCTAGCGGAGATGGACAATGAGCAGTTCTTC	CASAFLAEMDNEQFF
21	NA	TRBJ2-6	TRBV9	TRBD1	TGTGCCAGCAGCGTAGTACCCCGGTCGACAGGGGGCCTCTCTGGGGCCAACGTCCTGACTTTC	CASSVVPRSTGGLSGANVLTF
13	NA	TRBJ1-2	TRBV27	TRBD1	TGTGCCAGCAATGACAGGGAGTTCTATGGCTACACCTTC	CASNDREFYGYTF
14	NA	TRBJ2-7	TRBV6-6	TRBD1	TGTGCCAGCAGTCTGACAGGGAAGGGTAGCGAGCAGTACTTC	CASSLTGKGSEQYF
12	NA	TRBJ2-3	TRBV7-9	NA	TGTGCCAGCAGCCTTCTAGGGGTTACGCAGTATTTT	CASSLLGVTQYF
15	NA	TRBJ2-3	TRBV7-2	NA	TGTGCCAGCAGCTTACGTCCTCAACTGGGGAATACGCAGTATTTT	CASSLRPQLGNTQYF
13	NA	TRBJ2-5	TRBV10-1	NA	TGCGCCAGCAGGCTGACTCCTTCTACGACCCAGTACTTC	CASRLTPSTTQYF
15	once	TRBJ1-1	TRBV5-1	TRBD1	TGCGCCAGCAGCTTGGTACCAGGGGGGAACACTGAAGCTTTCTTT	CASSLVPGGNTEAFF
14	NA	TRBJ2-3	TRBV5-4	NA	TGTGCCAGCAGCTTGGATCTAGGGTCGAATACGCAGTATTTT	CASSLDLGSNTQYF
15	NA	TRBJ1-3	TRBV5-1	NA	TGCGCCAGCAGCTTGGCAGGGGCGAAAGGAAACACCATATATTTT	CASSLAGAKGNTIYF
15	NA	TRBJ2-7	TRBV27	TRBD2	TGTGCCAGAAACATACAGCGGGAGGTAGCCTACGAGCAGTACTTC	CARNIQREVAYEQYF
15	NA	TRBJ2-7	TRBV9	TRBD2	TGTGCCAGCAGCGTAGGGACTAGCGGGTCTTACGAGCAGTACTTC	CASSVGTSGSYEQYF
14	NA	TRBJ2-5	TRBV6-5	NA	TGTGCCAGCAGTTCCCCCGGGGTGTGGGAGACCCAGTACTTC	CASSSPGVWETQYF
14	NA	TRBJ2-1	TRBV30	TRBD1	TGTGCCGCGTACCGACAGGGCTCCTACAATGAGCAGTTCTTC	CAAYRQGSYNEQFF
15	NA	TRBJ2-5	TRBV6-1	TRBD1	TGTGCCAGCAGGCCGACAGGGGCGGCGGGGGAGACCCAGTACTTC	CASRPTGAAGETQYF
15	NA	TRBJ2-7	TRBV5-1	NA	TGCGCCAGCAGCGGGGGGACAGCACCTGCAGACGAGCAGTACTTC	CASSGGTAPADEQYF
15	NA	TRBJ1-2	TRBV7-9	TRBD1	TGTGCCAGCAGTTCCCGACAGGGCCGGCCGGATGGCTACACCTTC	CASSSRQGRPDGYTF
14	NA	TRBJ2-2	TRBV11-3	TRBD1	TGTGCCAGTGGACAGGGGGCGGGGACCGGGGAGCTGTTTTTT	CASGQGAGTGELFF
16	once	TRBJ2-2	TRBV5-1	TRBD2	TGCGCCAGCAGCTATCCCGGGAGGGAGAAAACCGGGGAGCTGTTTTTT	CASSYPGREKTGELFF
14	NA	TRBJ1-2	TRBV19	NA	TGTGCCAGTAGTATGGGCAGAACTAACTATGGCTACACCTTC	CASSMGRTNYGYTF
13	NA	TRBJ2-7	TRBV2	TRBD1	TGTGCCAGCAGGGGACAGGTCTCCTACGAGCAGTACTTC	CASRGQVSYEQYF
11	NA	TRBJ1-6	TRBV6-1	NA	TGTGCCAGCGGAGGGAATTCACCCCTCCACTTT	CASGGNSPLHF
15	NA	TRBJ2-4	TRBV2	NA	TGTGCCAGCAGGGCCCTGGGGGCCACCAAAAACATTCAGTACTTC	CASRALGATKNIQYF
16	NA	TRBJ2-5	TRBV7-2	TRBD2	TGTGCCAGCAGCCGAAGACTAGCGGGATACCAAGAGACCCAGTACTTC	CASSRRLAGYQETQYF
15	NA	TRBJ1-3	TRBV5-1	TRBD1	TGCGCCAGCAGCTATGACAGGGGGAATGGAAACACCATATATTTT	CASSYDRGNGNTIYF
15	NA	TRBJ2-3	TRBV7-2	TRBD2	TGTGCCAGCAGCTTACAAGCGGGGGCAACAGATACGCAGTATTTT	CASSLQAGATDTQYF
19	NA	TRBJ2-1	TRBV5-5	NA	TGTGCCAGCAGCTTGCGAGTAGCGGCCATAGTGAGCTCCTACAATGAGCAGTTCTTC	CASSLRVAAIVSSYNEQFF
14	NA	TRBJ2-7	TRBV18	TRBD2	TGTGCCAGCTCACCCGGGGGAGGGAGCTACGAGCAGTACTTC	CASSPGGGSYEQYF
16	NA	TRBJ2-3	TRBV30	NA	TGTGCCTGGAGTCCCCCCCTAGGGACTAGCACAGATACGCAGTATTTT	CAWSPPLGTSTDTQYF
15	NA	TRBJ1-2	TRBV30	TRBD1	TGTGCCTGGAGTGTAAGGGACAGGGCAAACTATGGCTACACCTTC	CAWSVRDRANYGYTF
14	NA	TRBJ2-7	TRBV10-1	TRBD1	TGCGCCAGCAGCCGGGACAGGGCCTCCTACGAGCAGTACTTC	CASSRDRASYEQYF
16	NA	TRBJ2-7	TRBV30	TRBD1	TGTGCCTGGAGGACAGGGCCCCGGCTGAGCTCCTACGAGCAGTACTTC	CAWRTGPRLSSYEQYF
14	NA	TRBJ1-1	TRBV6-1	NA	TGTGCCAGCAGTACAAGTTGGGACGGGGCTGAAGCTTTCTTT	CASSTSWDGAEAFF
15	NA	TRBJ1-6	TRBV4-3	NA	TGCGCCAGCAGCCAATATCCAGAAGCTAATTCACCCCTCCACTTT	CASSQYPEANSPLHF
13	once	TRBJ2-7	TRBV5-6	NA	TGTGCCAGCAGCTTGAGTGGAACCTACGAGCAGTACTTC	CASSLSGTYEQYF
12	NA	TRBJ2-5	TRBV30	NA	TGTGCCTGGAGTGTAATCGCAGAGACCCAGTACTTC	CAWSVIAETQYF
14	NA	TRBJ2-5	TRBV30	NA	TGTGCCTGCTACTTGGGAAAGTACCAAGAGACCCAGTACTTC	CACYLGKYQETQYF
13	once	TRBJ1-1	TRBV7-9	NA	TGTGCCAGCAGCTCTACTGGTCCAACTGAAGCTTTCTTT	CASSSTGPTEAFF
15	NA	TRBJ2-2	TRBV10-3	TRBD2	TGTGCCATCAGTGGCGGGACTAGCGGGGACGGGGAGCTGTTTTTT	CAISGGTSGDGELFF